The rows below give T cell receptor beta chains drawn from one sample of a study of Graves' ophthalmopathy and Graves' hyperthyroidism. TCRdb reprocessed the multiplex PCR reads with MiXCR, giving one entry per CDR3 protein. The top ten clones hold about 7.3% of a sample with 400,000 or so distinct CDR3 sequences, over 15% of them seen once. Source material: peripheral blood. These receptors all stem from a young woman with stable Graves' hyperthyroidism. Both conserved end residues are part of each CDR3. Each record gives: J gene, D gene, V gene, clone size, CDR3 protein, CDR3 DNA. A D gene is named only where the DNA matches it firmly. Clone size is not always given. Where it is, it says once, few, many or a class for expanded clones.

J gene: TRBJ2-7; D gene: TRBD1; V gene: TRBV6-1; clone size: many; CDR3 protein: CASSGRQGANEQYF; CDR3 DNA: TGTGCCAGCAGTGGCCGACAGGGGGCTAACGAGCAGTACTTC
J gene: TRBJ1-1; D gene: -; V gene: TRBV12-3/TRBV12-4; clone size: -; CDR3 protein: CASSGPGIAEAFF; CDR3 DNA: TGTGCCAGCAGCGGGCCAGGCATAGCTGAAGCTTTCTTT
J gene: TRBJ1-1; D gene: -; V gene: TRBV12-3/TRBV12-4; clone size: many; CDR3 protein: CASSWGGGQEAFF; CDR3 DNA: TGTGCCAGCAGTTGGGGGGGCGGACAGGAAGCTTTCTTT
J gene: TRBJ1-1; D gene: -; V gene: TRBV11-2; clone size: many; CDR3 protein: CASSWRQEAFF; CDR3 DNA: TGTGCCAGCAGCTGGAGGCAGGAGGCTTTCTTT
J gene: TRBJ2-5; D gene: -; V gene: TRBV13; clone size: many; CDR3 protein: CASSSPRRRGQETQYF; CDR3 DNA: TGTGCCAGCAGCTCCCCCCGGCGTAGGGGTCAAGAGACCCAGTACTTC
J gene: TRBJ1-6; D gene: -; V gene: TRBV29-1; clone size: many; CDR3 protein: CSVGRTLDSPLHF; CDR3 DNA: TGCAGCGTTGGACGGACCCTAGATTCACCCCTCCACTTT
J gene: TRBJ2-7; D gene: -; V gene: TRBV7-2; clone size: -; CDR3 protein: CASSHGPRGYEQYF; CDR3 DNA: TGTGCCAGCAGCCACGGGCCCCGGGGTTACGAGCAGTACTTC
J gene: TRBJ2-2; D gene: TRBD2; V gene: TRBV11-2; clone size: -; CDR3 protein: CASSPERGMNTGELFF; CDR3 DNA: TGTGCCAGCAGCCCGGAGCGGGGGATGAACACCGGGGAGCTGTTTTTT
J gene: TRBJ2-5; D gene: -; V gene: TRBV7-2; clone size: once; CDR3 protein: CASSLGYRTQYF; CDR3 DNA: TGTGCCAGCAGCTTAGGGTATAGGACCCAGTACTTC
J gene: TRBJ2-7; D gene: -; V gene: TRBV6-1; clone size: many; CDR3 protein: CASRRDTSLTYEQYF; CDR3 DNA: TGTGCCAGCAGGCGTGACACCTCCCTAACCTACGAGCAGTACTTC
J gene: TRBJ1-2; D gene: TRBD1; V gene: TRBV7-9; clone size: many; CDR3 protein: CASLRQGLEGYTF; CDR3 DNA: TGTGCCAGCCTTCGACAGGGATTGGAGGGCTACACCTTC
J gene: TRBJ2-7; D gene: TRBD2; V gene: TRBV20-1; clone size: few; CDR3 protein: CSAQGTSGGKDEQYF; CDR3 DNA: TGCAGTGCTCAAGGGACTAGCGGGGGGAAGGACGAGCAGTACTTC
J gene: TRBJ2-7; D gene: TRBD1; V gene: TRBV24-1; clone size: many; CDR3 protein: CAIRQGSYEQYF; CDR3 DNA: TGTGCCATAAGACAGGGCTCCTACGAGCAGTACTTC
J gene: TRBJ1-2; D gene: TRBD1; V gene: TRBV4-1; clone size: few; CDR3 protein: CASSPYWTGLWYGYTF; CDR3 DNA: TGCGCCAGCAGCCCTTACTGGACAGGGTTATGGTATGGCTACACCTTC
J gene: TRBJ2-2; D gene: TRBD1; V gene: TRBV19; clone size: many; CDR3 protein: CASSSRQGESVGELFF; CDR3 DNA: TGTGCCAGTAGTTCCCGACAGGGGGAATCGGTCGGGGAGCTGTTTTTT
J gene: TRBJ2-7; D gene: -; V gene: TRBV2; clone size: many; CDR3 protein: CASSGMGQTSYEQYF; CDR3 DNA: TGTGCCAGCAGTGGGATGGGGCAGACCTCCTACGAGCAGTACTTC
J gene: TRBJ1-5; D gene: -; V gene: TRBV5-1; clone size: many; CDR3 protein: CASSLGGPRSNQPQHF; CDR3 DNA: TGCGCCAGCAGCTTGGGGGGACCTCGAAGCAATCAGCCCCAGCATTTT
J gene: TRBJ2-7; D gene: TRBD1; V gene: TRBV10-3; clone size: many; CDR3 protein: CAISDTGEVSYEQYF; CDR3 DNA: TGTGCCATCTCCGACACAGGGGAAGTCTCCTACGAGCAGTACTTC
J gene: TRBJ1-6; D gene: -; V gene: TRBV27; clone size: many; CDR3 protein: CASRWGGAAYNSPLHF; CDR3 DNA: TGTGCCAGTAGGTGGGGGGGCGCGGCCTATAATTCACCCCTCCACTTT
J gene: TRBJ1-6; D gene: -; V gene: TRBV12-3/TRBV12-4; clone size: many; CDR3 protein: CASRPGTQNSPLHF; CDR3 DNA: TGTGCCAGCAGACCGGGAACACAGAATTCACCCCTCCACTTT
J gene: TRBJ2-5; D gene: -; V gene: TRBV14; clone size: -; CDR3 protein: CASSELGIQETQYF; CDR3 DNA: TGTGCCAGCAGCGAACTAGGGATCCAAGAGACCCAGTACTTC
J gene: TRBJ1-3; D gene: -; V gene: TRBV19; clone size: many; CDR3 protein: CASTEHRGVGNTIYF; CDR3 DNA: TGTGCCAGTACCGAACATAGGGGGGTTGGAAACACCATATATTTT
J gene: TRBJ1-3; D gene: -; V gene: TRBV4-1; clone size: many; CDR3 protein: CASSQADGNTIYF; CDR3 DNA: TGCGCCAGCAGCCAAGCCGACGGTAACACCATATATTTT
J gene: TRBJ1-1; D gene: -; V gene: TRBV10-1; clone size: many; CDR3 protein: CASSESKGLNTEAFF; CDR3 DNA: TGCGCCAGCAGTGAGTCAAAGGGATTAAACACTGAAGCTTTCTTT
J gene: TRBJ1-1; D gene: -; V gene: TRBV11-2; clone size: many; CDR3 protein: CASSSITGMRNTEAFF; CDR3 DNA: TGTGCCAGCAGCTCGATCACAGGGATGCGAAACACTGAAGCTTTCTTT
J gene: TRBJ1-3; D gene: -; V gene: TRBV5-1; clone size: -; CDR3 protein: CASSLERAGSSGNTIYF; CDR3 DNA: TGCGCCAGCAGCTTGGAAAGGGCAGGGAGCTCTGGAAACACCATATATTTT
J gene: TRBJ1-1; D gene: -; V gene: TRBV6-5; clone size: -; CDR3 protein: CASSYGTDLNINTEAFF; CDR3 DNA: TGTGCCAGCAGTTACGGTACGGACCTTAATATAAACACTGAAGCTTTCTTT
J gene: TRBJ1-1; D gene: -; V gene: TRBV7-2; clone size: many; CDR3 protein: CASRQTPEAFF; CDR3 DNA: TGTGCCAGCAGACAGACTCCTGAAGCTTTCTTT
J gene: TRBJ1-1; D gene: -; V gene: TRBV6-1; clone size: many; CDR3 protein: CASLEIRNTEAFF; CDR3 DNA: TGTGCCAGTCTGGAAATCAGGAACACTGAAGCTTTCTTT
J gene: TRBJ2-7; D gene: -; V gene: TRBV6-1; clone size: many; CDR3 protein: CASSEGTSYEQYF; CDR3 DNA: TGTGCCAGCAGTGAGGGCACCTCCTACGAGCAGTACTTC
J gene: TRBJ2-7; D gene: -; V gene: TRBV11-2; clone size: many; CDR3 protein: CASSPEWYEQYF; CDR3 DNA: TGTGCCAGCAGCCCCGAGTGGTACGAGCAGTACTTC
J gene: TRBJ1-1; D gene: -; V gene: TRBV28; clone size: -; CDR3 protein: CASTKSHGGEAFF; CDR3 DNA: TGTGCCAGCACCAAATCCCACGGTGGTGAAGCTTTCTTT
J gene: TRBJ1-1; D gene: TRBD1; V gene: TRBV15; clone size: many; CDR3 protein: CATSHRRGTGASNTEAFF; CDR3 DNA: TGTGCCACCAGCCACCGGAGGGGGACAGGGGCCAGCAACACTGAAGCTTTCTTT
J gene: TRBJ2-4; D gene: TRBD1; V gene: TRBV3-1; clone size: many; CDR3 protein: CASSQPGQGATKNIQYF; CDR3 DNA: TGTGCCAGCAGCCAACCGGGACAGGGGGCTACCAAAAACATTCAGTACTTC
J gene: TRBJ2-7; D gene: -; V gene: TRBV7-2; clone size: many; CDR3 protein: CASSLPLSSYEQYF; CDR3 DNA: TGTGCCAGCAGCCTCCCCCTAAGCAGCTACGAGCAGTACTTC
J gene: TRBJ2-7; D gene: TRBD1; V gene: TRBV15; clone size: once; CDR3 protein: CASSPGTGTQYF; CDR3 DNA: TGTGCCAGCTCGCCCGGGACAGGGACGCAGTACTTC
J gene: TRBJ2-7; D gene: -; V gene: TRBV12-3/TRBV12-4; clone size: few; CDR3 protein: CASSPPRAYEQYF; CDR3 DNA: TGTGCCAGCAGTCCCCCGAGGGCCTACGAGCAGTACTTC
J gene: TRBJ1-2; D gene: -; V gene: TRBV12-3/TRBV12-4; clone size: many; CDR3 protein: CASSSTPTVNYGYTF; CDR3 DNA: TGTGCCAGCAGTTCCACCCCGACAGTTAACTATGGCTACACCTTC
J gene: TRBJ1-1; D gene: TRBD1; V gene: TRBV5-4; clone size: many; CDR3 protein: CASSLNRGVGTEAFF; CDR3 DNA: TGTGCCAGCAGCTTAAACAGGGGCGTTGGAACTGAAGCTTTCTTT
J gene: TRBJ2-7; D gene: -; V gene: TRBV7-2; clone size: many; CDR3 protein: CASSTRTGAYEQYF; CDR3 DNA: TGTGCCAGCAGCACCCGGACGGGGGCCTACGAGCAGTACTTC
J gene: TRBJ2-5; D gene: -; V gene: TRBV6-1; clone size: -; CDR3 protein: CASTPDPGETQYF; CDR3 DNA: TGTGCCAGCACCCCGGACCCAGGAGAGACCCAGTACTTC
J gene: TRBJ1-1; D gene: TRBD1; V gene: TRBV25-1; clone size: many; CDR3 protein: CASSEIGGRNTEAFF; CDR3 DNA: TGTGCCAGCAGTGAGATAGGGGGCCGCAACACTGAAGCTTTCTTT
J gene: TRBJ2-5; D gene: -; V gene: TRBV2; clone size: many; CDR3 protein: CARAGVQETQYF; CDR3 DNA: TGTGCCAGGGCAGGGGTACAAGAGACCCAGTACTTC
J gene: TRBJ1-2; D gene: -; V gene: TRBV10-3; clone size: many; CDR3 protein: CAISEPGRYGYTF; CDR3 DNA: TGTGCCATCAGTGAGCCGGGCCGCTATGGCTACACCTTC